Each of the 10 T cell receptor beta chains below was sequenced from the same sample in a study of OX40 agonist ivuxolimab in advanced cancers. The repertoire was sequenced with immunoSEQ multiplex PCR; TCRdb's copy has only in-frame clones and lacks some. The sample lists 50,000 to 70,000 clones; about 90% were seen once. This material consisted of CD4+ or CD8+ T cells sorted from blood, taken in a trial of the OX40 agonist ivuxolimab. The receptors were gathered from an adult with an advanced solid tumor such as melanoma, head and neck, liver or kidney cancer.

V and J are TRBV15 and TRBJ2-3; 11 nucleotides agree with TRBD2. Germline V gene sequence: CDR1 LNHNV, CDR2 YYDKDF (reference sequence). J lost 4 bases, V lost 4 bases, and 4 bases had no gene match. The CDR3 length is 15 residues. The CDR3 bases are TGTGCCACCAGCATAATAGCGGGAGGGCCAGATACGCAGTATTTT. It translates to CATSIIAGGPDTQYF.

As regards this clone: The sample holds other DNA sequences that translate to the same CDR3. The rearrangement links TRBV6-5 to TRBJ2-7; D remains ambiguous. The CDR3 contains 13 residues. Trimming took off 0 bases at V and 2 bases at J, with 5 bases between the two ends. In germline, CDR1 is MNHEY, CDR2 SVGAGI. The DNA of the CDR3 is TGTGCCAGCAGTTACTCTCGCACCTACGAGCAGTACTTC. The encoded protein is CASSYSRTYEQYF.

The chain links TRBV19 to TRBJ2-3; 10 bases are shared with TRBD1. The J segment lost 4 bases and the V segment lost 6 bases, leaving 7 bases of the junction unmatched. The germline gives CDR1 LNHDA, CDR2 SQIVND (reference sequence). This CDR3 is built from 15 residues. CDR3 nucleotide sequence: TGTGCCAGTAGCGCTACCGGGACAGGGGCAGATACGCAGTATTTT. This translates into CASSATGTGADTQYF.

The chain has TRBV14 and TRBJ1-2; D uncertain. Trimming removed 0 bases at V and 4 bases at J, with 6 bases between. CDR3 length: 13 amino acids. CDR1 and CDR2 (germline): SGHDN, FVKESK. The CDR3 sequence is CASSQEVGYGYTF. CDR3 DNA: TGTGCCAGCAGCCAAGAAGTGGGCTATGGCTACACCTTC.

The chain recombines TRBV11-2 with TRBJ2-7; D is perhaps TRBD1 (6 bases). V was pared by 0 bases and J by 3 bases, with 15 bases between. Germline V lookup: CDR1 SGHAT, CDR2 FQNNGV. The CDR3 runs to 16 residues. The CDR3 DNA reads as TGTGCCAGCAGCTTAGATCACCCAGGGGCGGGCTACGAGCAGTACTTC. It specifies CASSLDHPGAGYEQYF.

This rearrangement joins TRBV11-1 to TRBJ2-7; D ambiguous. Germline values: CDR1 SGHAT, CDR2 FQDESV (reference sequence). CDR3 length equals 13 residues. V was cut by 3 bases and J by 3 bases, with 9 bases left in between. CDR3 DNA: TGTGCCAGCAGCTTGAATGGTGGCTACGAGCAGTACTTC. Translation: CASSLNGGYEQYF.

The CDR3: CASSYHRGSSYEQYF. The CDR3 DNA follows: TGTGCCAGCAGTTACCATCGCGGGAGCTCCTACGAGCAGTACTTC. The chain is built from TRBV6-5 and TRBJ2-7; 7 bases align to TRBD2. The CDR3 has 15 amino acids. J lost 0 bases, V lost 2 bases, and 4 bases had no gene match. Per the germline V gene, CDR1 is MNHEY and CDR2 is SVGAGI.

V gene TRBV13 combines with J gene TRBJ2-1, with 8 bases that match TRBD2. CDR1 is PRHDT and CDR2 is FYEKMQ in the germline V gene (reference sequence). Losses at the gene ends were 6 bases for V and 7 bases for J; bases not matched to a gene: 14. The length of the CDR3 is 16 residues. The CDR3 sequence is CASSSSEREPPNEQFF. CDR3 DNA: TGTGCCAGCAGTTCAAGTGAGCGGGAGCCCCCTAATGAGCAGTTCTTC. The variable domain in full, completed from reference TRBV13 and TRBJ2-1, reads AAGVIQSPRHLIKEKRETATLKCYPIPRHDTVYWYQQGPGQDPQFLISFYEKMQSDKGSIPDRFSAQQFSDYHSELNMSSLELGDSALYFCASSSSEREPPNEQFFGPGTRLTVL.

This clone was picked up a small number of times. This chain links TRBV16 with TRBJ2-7; unclear D gene. The CDR3 is 14 residues long. Germline V lookup: CDR1 KGHSY, CDR2 FQNENV. The ends were cut back, 6 bases at V and 6 bases at J, with 18 bases in the middle. The CDR3 sequence: CASSQAGPNGEQYF. DNA for the CDR3: TGTGCCAGCAGTCAAGCCGGACCGAACGGCGAGCAGTACTTC.

V and J are TRBV27 and TRBJ2-2; 12 bases line up with TRBD2. CDR1 and CDR2 from the germline V gene are MNHEY and SMNVEV (reference sequence). The J segment lost 1 base and the V segment lost 2 bases, leaving 5 bases of the junction unmatched. This CDR3 spans 18 amino acids. CDR3 amino acids: CASSLEWGLAGNTGELFF. The CDR3 nucleotides are TGTGCCAGCAGTTTAGAATGGGGACTAGCGGGGAACACCGGGGAGCTGTTTTTT.